This TCR beta chain stems from a study of technical replicates of blood from several donors (dated by TCRdb to 2015 to 2018). For this clone: Its antigen is currently not known. No base qualities exist here, and no much larger clone lies one base off it.

Receptor libraries were prepared by the immunoSEQ multiplex PCR assay. TCRdb limited this immuneACCESS table to in-frame rearrangements with V and J called. A share of clones is missing; checked studies link under half to unresolved V genes, and the rest is unexplained. The sample table lists 75,000 to 100,000 clones, about 90% of them with a count of one. Jointly, the top ten make up approximately 0.28% of the sample. The germline V gene (reference sequence) sets CDR1 to LNHDA and CDR2 to SQIVND. Trimming takes 3 bases off V and 5 bases off J; junction bases not matched to a gene: 1. From the cysteine through the phenylalanine, the CDR3 covers 13 amino acids. The read is trimmed to its CDR3 DNA, 39 bases read in frame from base 1.

The chain couples TRBV19 to TRBJ1-2, with 9 central nucleotides matching TRBD1. This TCR came from a human donor in good health. What was sequenced was T cells isolated from PBMCs. Read as DNA, the sequence is TGTGCCAGTAGTATCGACAGGGGGTATGGCTACACCTTC. Its amino acids are CASSIDRGYGYTF.